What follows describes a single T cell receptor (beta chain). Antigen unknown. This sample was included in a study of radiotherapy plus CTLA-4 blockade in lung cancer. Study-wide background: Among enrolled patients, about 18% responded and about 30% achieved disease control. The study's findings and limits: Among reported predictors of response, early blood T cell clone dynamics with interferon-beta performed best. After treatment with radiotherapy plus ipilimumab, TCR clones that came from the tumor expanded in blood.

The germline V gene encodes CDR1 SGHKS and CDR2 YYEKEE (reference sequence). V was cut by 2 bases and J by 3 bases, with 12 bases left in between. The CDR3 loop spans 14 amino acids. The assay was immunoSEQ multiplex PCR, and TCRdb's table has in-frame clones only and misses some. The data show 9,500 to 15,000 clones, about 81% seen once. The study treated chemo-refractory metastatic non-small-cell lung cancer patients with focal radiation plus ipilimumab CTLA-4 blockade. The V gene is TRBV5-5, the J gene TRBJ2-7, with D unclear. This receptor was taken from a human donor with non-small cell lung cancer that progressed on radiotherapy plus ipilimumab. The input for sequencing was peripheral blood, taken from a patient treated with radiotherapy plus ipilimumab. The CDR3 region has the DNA TGTGCCAGCAGCTTATCGAGCCAGAACTACGAGCAGTACTTC. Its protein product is CASSLSSQNYEQYF.